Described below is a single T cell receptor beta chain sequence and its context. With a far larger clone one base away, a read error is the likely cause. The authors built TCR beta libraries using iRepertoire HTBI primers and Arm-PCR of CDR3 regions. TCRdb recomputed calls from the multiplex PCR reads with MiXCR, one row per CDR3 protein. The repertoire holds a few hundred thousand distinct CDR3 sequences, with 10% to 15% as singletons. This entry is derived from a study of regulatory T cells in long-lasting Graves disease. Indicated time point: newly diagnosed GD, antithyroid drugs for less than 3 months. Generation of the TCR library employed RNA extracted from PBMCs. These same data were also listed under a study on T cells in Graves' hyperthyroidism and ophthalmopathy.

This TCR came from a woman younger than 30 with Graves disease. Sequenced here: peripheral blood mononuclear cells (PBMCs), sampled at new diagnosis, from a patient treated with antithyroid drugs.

The CDR3 DNA reads TGTGCCAGCAGCTTAGGTGGGAGTAAGACCCAGTACTTC. Its protein is CASSLGGSKTQYF. The chain has TRBV5-6 and TRBJ2-5; possibly TRBD2 for D (5 bases). CDR1 and CDR2 (germline): SGHDT, YYEEEE. The CDR3 extends over 13 amino acids. V was cut by 2 bases and J by 6 bases, with 11 bases left in between.